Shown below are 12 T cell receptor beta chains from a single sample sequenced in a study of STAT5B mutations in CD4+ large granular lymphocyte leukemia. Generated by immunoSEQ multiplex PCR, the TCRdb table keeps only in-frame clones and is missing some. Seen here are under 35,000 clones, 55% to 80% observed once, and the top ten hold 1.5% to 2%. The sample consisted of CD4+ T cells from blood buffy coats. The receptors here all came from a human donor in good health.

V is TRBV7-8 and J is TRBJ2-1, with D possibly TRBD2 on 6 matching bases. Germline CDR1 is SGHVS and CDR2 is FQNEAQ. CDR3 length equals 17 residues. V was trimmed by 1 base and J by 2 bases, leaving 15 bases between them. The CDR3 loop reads CASSLVGVGLTYNEQFF. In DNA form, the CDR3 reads TGTGCCAGCAGCTTAGTCGGGGTTGGACTAACCTACAATGAGCAGTTCTTC.

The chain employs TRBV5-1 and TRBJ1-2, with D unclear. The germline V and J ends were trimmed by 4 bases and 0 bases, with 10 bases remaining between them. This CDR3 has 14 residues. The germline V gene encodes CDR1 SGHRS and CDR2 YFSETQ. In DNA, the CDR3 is TGCGCCAGCAGCCAATCGGGTGCTAACTATGGCTACACCTTC. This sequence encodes CASSQSGANYGYTF.

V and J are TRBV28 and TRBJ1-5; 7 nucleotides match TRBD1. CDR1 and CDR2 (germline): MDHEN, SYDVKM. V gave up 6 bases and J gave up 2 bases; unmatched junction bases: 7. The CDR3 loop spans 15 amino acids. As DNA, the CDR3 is TGTGCCAGCAGCTCTACCGACAGGGGCAATCAGCCCCAGCATTTT. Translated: CASSSTDRGNQPQHF. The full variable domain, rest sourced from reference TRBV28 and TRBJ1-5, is DVKVTQSSRYLVKRTGEKVFLECVQDMDHENMFWYRQDPGLGLRLIYFSYDVKMKEKGDIPEGYSVSREKKERFSLILESASTNQTSMYLCASSSTDRGNQPQHFGDGTRLSIL.

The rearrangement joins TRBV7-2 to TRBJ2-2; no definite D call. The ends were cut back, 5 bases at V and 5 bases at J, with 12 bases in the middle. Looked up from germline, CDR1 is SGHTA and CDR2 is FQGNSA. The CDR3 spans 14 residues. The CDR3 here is CASSPVLGTGELFF. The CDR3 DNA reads TGTGCCAGCAGCCCCGTCCTTGGGACCGGGGAGCTGTTTTTT.

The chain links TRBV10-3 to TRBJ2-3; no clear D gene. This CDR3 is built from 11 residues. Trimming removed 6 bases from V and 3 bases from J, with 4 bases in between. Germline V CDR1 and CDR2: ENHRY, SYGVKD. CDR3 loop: CAIRSTDTQYF. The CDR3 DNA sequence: TGTGCCATCAGATCAACAGATACGCAGTATTTT.

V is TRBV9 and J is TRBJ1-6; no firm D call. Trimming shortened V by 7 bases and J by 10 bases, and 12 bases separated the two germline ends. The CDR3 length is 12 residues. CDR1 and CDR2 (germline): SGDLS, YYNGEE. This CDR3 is CASGRAVSPLHF. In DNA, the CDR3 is TGTGCCAGCGGAAGGGCCGTGTCACCCCTCCACTTT.

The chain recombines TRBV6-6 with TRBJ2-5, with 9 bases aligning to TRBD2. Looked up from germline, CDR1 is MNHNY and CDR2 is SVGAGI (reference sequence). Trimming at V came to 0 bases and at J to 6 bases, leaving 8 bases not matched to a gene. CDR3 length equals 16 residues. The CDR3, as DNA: TGTGCCAGCAGTTACTCTTTGCGGGGGGGCGTGAAGACCCAGTACTTC. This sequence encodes CASSYSLRGGVKTQYF.

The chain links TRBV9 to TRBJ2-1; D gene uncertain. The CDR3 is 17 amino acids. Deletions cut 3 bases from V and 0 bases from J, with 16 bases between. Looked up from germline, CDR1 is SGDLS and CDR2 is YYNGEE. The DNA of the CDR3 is TGTGCCAGCAGCGCCGAAGGCAGGCGAAGCTCCTACAATGAGCAGTTCTTC. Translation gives CASSAEGRRSSYNEQFF.

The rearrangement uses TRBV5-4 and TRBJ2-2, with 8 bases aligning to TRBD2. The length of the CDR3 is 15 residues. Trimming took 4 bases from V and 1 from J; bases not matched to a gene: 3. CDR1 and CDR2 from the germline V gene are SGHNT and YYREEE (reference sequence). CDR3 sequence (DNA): TGTGCCAGCAGCAAGGGACTAGTGAACACCGGGGAGCTGTTTTTT. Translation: CASSKGLVNTGELFF.

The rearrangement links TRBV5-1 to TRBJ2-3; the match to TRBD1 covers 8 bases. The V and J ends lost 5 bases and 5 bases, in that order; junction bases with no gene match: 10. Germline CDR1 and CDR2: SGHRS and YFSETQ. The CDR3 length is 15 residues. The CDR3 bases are TGCGCCAGCAGTGCCCAGGGGGCGCATGTAGATACGCAGTATTTT. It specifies CASSAQGAHVDTQYF.

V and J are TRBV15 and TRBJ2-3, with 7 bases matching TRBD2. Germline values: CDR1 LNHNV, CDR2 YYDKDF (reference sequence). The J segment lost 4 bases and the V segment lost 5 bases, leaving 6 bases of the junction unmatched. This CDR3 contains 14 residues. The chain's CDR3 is CATSVGRGPDTQYF. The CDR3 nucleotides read TGTGCCACCAGCGTGGGGAGGGGCCCAGATACGCAGTATTTT.

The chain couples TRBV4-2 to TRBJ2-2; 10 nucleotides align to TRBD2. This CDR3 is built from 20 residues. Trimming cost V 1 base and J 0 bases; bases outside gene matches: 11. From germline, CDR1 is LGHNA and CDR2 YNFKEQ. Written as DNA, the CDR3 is TGTGCCAGCAGCCAAGCGGGCAGCGGGGGGGGGTACCCGAACACCGGGGAGCTGTTTTTT. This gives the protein CASSQAGSGGGYPNTGELFF.